The entry that follows covers one T cell receptor (beta chain) sequence. The CDR3 loop spans 13 amino acids. In germline, CDR1 is MNHEY, CDR2 SMNVEV (reference sequence). V lost 6 bases and J lost 7, with 16 bases in between. This sample is drawn from a study of T-cell reconstitution after alpha-beta-depleted transplantation in children. It was with unique molecular identifiers that the TCRbeta library was prepared. TCRdb re-analysed the PCR reads in MiXCR, keeping a single row per CDR3 protein. The sample yields over 200,000 distinct CDR3 sequences, about 9.5% seen once. This sequence originates from a human donor who donated a stem cell graft to a child with acute lymphoblastic leukemia. V is TRBV27 and J is TRBJ2-7; D possibly corresponds to TRBD1 (6 bases). The sequencing used PBMCs from the stem cell graft donor, collected from the stem cell graft. The CDR3 DNA reads as TGTGCCAGCAGGCTATTACAGGGTGGAGAGCAGTACTTC. This gives the protein CASRLLQGGEQYF.